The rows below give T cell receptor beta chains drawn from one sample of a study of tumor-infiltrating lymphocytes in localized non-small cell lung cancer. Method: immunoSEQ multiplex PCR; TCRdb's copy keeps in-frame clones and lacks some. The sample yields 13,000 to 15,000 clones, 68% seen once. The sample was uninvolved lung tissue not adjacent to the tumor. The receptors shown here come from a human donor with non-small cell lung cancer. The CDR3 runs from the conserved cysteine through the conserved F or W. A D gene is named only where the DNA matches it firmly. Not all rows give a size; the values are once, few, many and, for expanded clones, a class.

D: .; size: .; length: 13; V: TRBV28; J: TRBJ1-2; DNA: TGTGCCAGCAGACCCGGGGTGAACTATGGCTACACCTTC; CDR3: CASRPGVNYGYTF
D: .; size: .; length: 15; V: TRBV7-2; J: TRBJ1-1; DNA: TGTGCCAGCAGCTTAGGGGCGGGGGGGGACACTGAAGCTTTCTTT; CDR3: CASSLGAGGDTEAFF
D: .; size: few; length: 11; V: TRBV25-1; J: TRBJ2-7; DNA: TGTGCCAGCAGTCTCAGGTACGAGCAGTACTTC; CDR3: CASSLRYEQYF
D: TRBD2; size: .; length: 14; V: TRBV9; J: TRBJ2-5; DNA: TGTGCCAGCAGCAGATCACTAGCGGAAGAGACCCAGTACTTC; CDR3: CASSRSLAEETQYF
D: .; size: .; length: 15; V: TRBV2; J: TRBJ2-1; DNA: TGTGCCAGCAGGGCTTTGGGGGGCGCCTACAATGAGCAGTTCTTC; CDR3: CASRALGGAYNEQFF
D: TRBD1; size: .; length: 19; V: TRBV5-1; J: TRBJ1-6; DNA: TGCGCCAGCAGCTTGGCAGGACAGGGCGGGAGCTCCTATAATTCACCCCTCCACTTT; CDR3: CASSLAGQGGSSYNSPLHF
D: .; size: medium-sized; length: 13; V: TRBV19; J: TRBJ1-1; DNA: TGTGCCAGTAGTATTACGGGGGCCACTGAAGCTTTCTTT; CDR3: CASSITGATEAFF
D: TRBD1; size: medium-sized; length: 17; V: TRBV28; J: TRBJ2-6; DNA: TGTGCCAGCAGACCGGGACAGGGGAGGGCTGGGGCCAACGTCCTGACTTTC; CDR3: CASRPGQGRAGANVLTF
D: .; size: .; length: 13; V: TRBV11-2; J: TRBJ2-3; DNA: TGTGCCAGCAGCTTACGGGGCACAGATACGCAGTATTTT; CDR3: CASSLRGTDTQYF
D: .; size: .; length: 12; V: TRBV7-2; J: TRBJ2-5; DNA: TGTGCCAGCAGCTTATTAAGGGAGACCCAGTACTTC; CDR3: CASSLLRETQYF
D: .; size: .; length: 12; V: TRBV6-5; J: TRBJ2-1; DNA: TGTGCCAGCAGTTACAGGGACAATGAGCAGTTCTTC; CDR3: CASSYRDNEQFF
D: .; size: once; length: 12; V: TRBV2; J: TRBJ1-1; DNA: TGTGCCAGCGAACGGGAGAACACTGAAGCTTTCTTT; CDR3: CASERENTEAFF
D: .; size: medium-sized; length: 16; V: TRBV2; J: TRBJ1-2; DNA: TGTGCCAGCAGTCGTTCGATCCGTCAGGTGAACTATGGCTACACCTTC; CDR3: CASSRSIRQVNYGYTF
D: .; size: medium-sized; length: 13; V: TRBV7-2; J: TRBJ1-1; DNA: TGTGCCAGCAGCTTGGATCGTGAGGCTGAAGCTTTCTTT; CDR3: CASSLDREAEAFF
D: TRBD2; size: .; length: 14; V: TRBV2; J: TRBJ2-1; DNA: TGTGCCATCTCCCGGGGGGTTACGGCCAATGAGCAGTTCTTC; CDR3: CAISRGVTANEQFF
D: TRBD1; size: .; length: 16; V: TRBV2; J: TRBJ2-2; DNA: TGTGCCAGCAGTGATCAGGACAGGACTAACACCGGGGAGCTGTTTTTT; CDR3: CASSDQDRTNTGELFF
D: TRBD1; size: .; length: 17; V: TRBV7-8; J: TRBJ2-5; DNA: TGTGCCAGCAGCTTAATACAGGGGTTAGGGTACCAAGAGACCCAGTACTTC; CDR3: CASSLIQGLGYQETQYF
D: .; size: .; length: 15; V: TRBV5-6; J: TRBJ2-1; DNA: TGTGCCAGCAGCGTGGGGTGGTCTCTTCGCAATGAGCAGTTCTTC; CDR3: CASSVGWSLRNEQFF
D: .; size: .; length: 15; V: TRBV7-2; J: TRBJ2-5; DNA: TGTGCCAGCTCTTCAGGGGACTCCCTCCAAGAGACCCAGTACTTC; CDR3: CASSSGDSLQETQYF
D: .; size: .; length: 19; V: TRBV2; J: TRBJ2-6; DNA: TGTGCCAGCACTTCCTACACCGGGACCCTAAGCTCTGGGGCCAACGTCCTGACTTTC; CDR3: CASTSYTGTLSSGANVLTF
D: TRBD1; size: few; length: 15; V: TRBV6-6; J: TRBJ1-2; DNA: TGTGCCAGCAGTTGGAGGGACAGGGGAAACTATGGCTACACCTTC; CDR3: CASSWRDRGNYGYTF
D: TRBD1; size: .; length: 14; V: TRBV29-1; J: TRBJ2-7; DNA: TGCAGCGTGAAACAGGGGGCTTATTCCTACGAGCAGTACTTC; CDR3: CSVKQGAYSYEQYF
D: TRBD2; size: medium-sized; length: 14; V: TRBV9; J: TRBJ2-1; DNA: TGTGCCAGCAGCCCCTCCGGGACTAGCGATGAGCAGTTCTTC; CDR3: CASSPSGTSDEQFF
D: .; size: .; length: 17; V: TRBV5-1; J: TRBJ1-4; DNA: TGCGCCAGCAGCTTGGGGATCAGCGATTCCGGGGGGGAAAAACTGTTTTTT; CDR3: CASSLGISDSGGEKLFF
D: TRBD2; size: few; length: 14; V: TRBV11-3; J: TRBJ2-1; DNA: TGTGCCAGCAGCTTAGATCAGCGGGAGGGCGATAAGTTCTTC; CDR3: CASSLDQREGDKFF
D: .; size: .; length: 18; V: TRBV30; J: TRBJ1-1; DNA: TGTGCCTGGGATCTTCCCCTTCGACAGTCCTTAGGGAACACTGAAGCTTTCTTT; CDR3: CAWDLPLRQSLGNTEAFF
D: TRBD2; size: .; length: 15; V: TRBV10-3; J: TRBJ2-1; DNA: TGTGCCATCAGTCTCGGGTATAGCGGGGGCAGGGAGCAGTTCTTC; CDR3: CAISLGYSGGREQFF
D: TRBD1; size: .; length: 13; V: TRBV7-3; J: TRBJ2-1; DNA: TGTGCCAGCAGCCAGGGACAGCACAATGAGCAGTTCTTC; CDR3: CASSQGQHNEQFF
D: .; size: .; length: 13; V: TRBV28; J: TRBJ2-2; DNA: TGTGCCAGCATCCTACAGGGTACCGGGGAGCTGTTTTTT; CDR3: CASILQGTGELFF
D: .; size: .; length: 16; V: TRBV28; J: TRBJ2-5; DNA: TGTGCCAGCAGTTTATACGTAGCTGGGGGGGCGAAGACCCAGTACTTC; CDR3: CASSLYVAGGAKTQYF
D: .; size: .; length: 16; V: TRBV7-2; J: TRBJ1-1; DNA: TGTGCCAGCAGCGGGGGGCTCAGATTTCGGAACACTGAAGCTTTCTTT; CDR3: CASSGGLRFRNTEAFF
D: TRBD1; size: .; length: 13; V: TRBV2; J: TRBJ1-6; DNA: TGTGCCAGGACCGGGACAGGGCTAGTACCCCTCCACTTT; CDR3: CARTGTGLVPLHF
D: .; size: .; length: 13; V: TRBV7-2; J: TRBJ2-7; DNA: TGTGCCAGCAGCTTAGTGTCCCGAGGTGAGCAGTACTTC; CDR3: CASSLVSRGEQYF
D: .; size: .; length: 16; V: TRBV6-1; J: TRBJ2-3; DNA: TGTGCCAGCAGTGAAGCGTCCAGGTCGTGGAGAGATACGCAGTATTTT; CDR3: CASSEASRSWRDTQYF
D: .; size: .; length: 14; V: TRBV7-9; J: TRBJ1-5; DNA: TGTGCCAGCAGCCGACAGAATAGCAATCAGCCCCAGCATTTT; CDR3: CASSRQNSNQPQHF
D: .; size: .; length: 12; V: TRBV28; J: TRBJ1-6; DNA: TGTGCCAGCAGTCCCCCCCGAGGGTCCCTCCACTTT; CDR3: CASSPPRGSLHF
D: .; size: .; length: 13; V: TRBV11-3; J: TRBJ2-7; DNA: TGTGCCAGCAGCTTAGGAGAGGGCGACGAGCAGTACTTC; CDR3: CASSLGEGDEQYF
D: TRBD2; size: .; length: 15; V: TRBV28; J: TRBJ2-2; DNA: TGTGCCAGCAGTTTCCAGCGGGAGAGCGCCGGGGAGCTGTTTTTT; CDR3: CASSFQRESAGELFF
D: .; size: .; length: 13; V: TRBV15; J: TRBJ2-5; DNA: TGTGCCACCAGCAGAGGGTTTAGGGAGACCCAGTACTTC; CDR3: CATSRGFRETQYF
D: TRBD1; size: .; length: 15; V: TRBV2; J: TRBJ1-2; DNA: TGTGCCAGCAGTGTCGGACAGGGGATGATTAATGGCTACACCTTC; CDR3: CASSVGQGMINGYTF
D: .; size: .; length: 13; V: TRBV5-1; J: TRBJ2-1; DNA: TGCGCCAGCAGCTTAAACTATGGGAATGAGCAGTTCTTC; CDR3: CASSLNYGNEQFF
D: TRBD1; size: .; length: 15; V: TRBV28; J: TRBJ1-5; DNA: TGTGCCAGCAGACGTTCGGGACAGGGGGTTCAGCCCCAGCATTTT; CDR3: CASRRSGQGVQPQHF
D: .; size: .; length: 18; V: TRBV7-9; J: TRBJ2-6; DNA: TGTGCCAGCATAAGTTCAGCCACTTACAAAGCTGGGGCCAACGTCCTGACTTTC; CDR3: CASISSATYKAGANVLTF
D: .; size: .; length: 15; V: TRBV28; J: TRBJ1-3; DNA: TGTGCCAGCAGTTTAAGGGAGGGGGGCGGAAACACCATATATTTT; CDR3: CASSLREGGGNTIYF
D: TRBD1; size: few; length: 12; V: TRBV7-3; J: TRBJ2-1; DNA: TGTGCCAGCAGCGCAGGGGGCAATGAGCAGTTCTTC; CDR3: CASSAGGNEQFF
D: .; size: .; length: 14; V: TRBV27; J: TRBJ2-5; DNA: TGTGCCAGCAGTTCGGGACGCTTTCGAGAGACCCAGTACTTC; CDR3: CASSSGRFRETQYF
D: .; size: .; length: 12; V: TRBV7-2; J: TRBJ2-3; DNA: TGTGCCAGCAGCTTATCGCGAGATACGCAGTATTTT; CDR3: CASSLSRDTQYF
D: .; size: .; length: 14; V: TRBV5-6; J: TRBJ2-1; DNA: TGTGCCAGCAGCTTGTTATCCTCCTACAATGAGCAGTTCTTC; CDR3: CASSLLSSYNEQFF
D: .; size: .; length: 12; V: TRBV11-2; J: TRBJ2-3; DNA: TGTGCCAGCAGCTTAGGGTCAGATACGCAGTATTTT; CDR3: CASSLGSDTQYF
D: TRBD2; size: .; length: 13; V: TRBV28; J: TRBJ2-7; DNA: TGTGCCAGCAGTTTGAACGGGAGGGGGGAGCAGTACTTC; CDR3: CASSLNGRGEQYF
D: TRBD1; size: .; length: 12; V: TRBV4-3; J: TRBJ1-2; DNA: TGCGCCAGCAGCCAAACAGGGGGCGCAGGTACCTTC; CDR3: CASSQTGGAGTF
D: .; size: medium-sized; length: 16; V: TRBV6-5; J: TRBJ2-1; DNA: TGTGCCAGCAGTTACTCTCTGACCAGGTGGAGCGGGGAGCAGTTCTTC; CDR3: CASSYSLTRWSGEQFF
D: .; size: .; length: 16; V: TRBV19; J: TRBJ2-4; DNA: TGTGCCAGTAGTATTAGGGGTTTACTAGCCAAAAACATTCAGTACTTC; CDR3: CASSIRGLLAKNIQYF
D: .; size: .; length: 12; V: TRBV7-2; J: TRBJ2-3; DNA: TGTGCCAGCAGCTTCAGGGCAGATACGCAGTATTTT; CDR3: CASSFRADTQYF
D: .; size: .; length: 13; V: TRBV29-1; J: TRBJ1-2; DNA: TGCAGCGCAAAACCTACAAGCAACTATGGCTACACCTTC; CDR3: CSAKPTSNYGYTF